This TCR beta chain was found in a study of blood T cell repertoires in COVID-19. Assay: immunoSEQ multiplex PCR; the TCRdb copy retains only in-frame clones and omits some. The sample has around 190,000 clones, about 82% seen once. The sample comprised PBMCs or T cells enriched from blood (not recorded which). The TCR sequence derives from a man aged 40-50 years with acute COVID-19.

CDR3 sequence reads: CASSYDARVDNQPQHF. The CDR3, as DNA: TGTGCCAGCAGCTACGACGCCAGGGTGGACAATCAGCCCCAGCATTTT. The rearrangement uses TRBV11-2 and TRBJ1-5, with a weak D call TRBD1 (5 bases). Trimming stripped 4 bases from V and 3 bases from J, with 16 bases between. This CDR3 is built from 16 residues. From germline, CDR1 is SGHAT and CDR2 FQNNGV. Full variable domain (outside the CDR3, taken from reference TRBV11-2 and TRBJ1-5): EAGVAQSPRYKIIEKRQSVAFWCNPISGHATLYWYQQILGQGPKLLIQFQNNGVVDDSQLPKDRFSAERLKGVDSTLKIQPAKLEDSAVYLCASSYDARVDNQPQHFGDGTRLSIL.